What follows are 26 T cell receptor beta chains derived from one specimen sequenced in a study of lymphopenia after photon versus proton radiotherapy. TCRdb's table, derived via immunoSEQ multiplex PCR, lists solely in-frame clones and lacks some. Found here are 30,000 to 45,000 clones, 92% of them singletons; the top ten hold 12% to 15%. Material: peripheral blood, obtained from a patient treated with photon-based radiotherapy. The receptors come from a man aged 60-69 years with cholangiocarcinoma.

The rearrangement uses TRBV7-9 and TRBJ2-3; either TRBD1 or TRBD2 may supply D (6 bases each). The V end lost 5 bases, the J end lost 5 bases, and 17 bases lay between the germline ends. The CDR3 runs 15 residues. Germline V gives CDR1 SEHNR, CDR2 FQNEAQ (reference sequence). The CDR3 loop reads CASSLAGTKVDTQYF. Written as DNA, the CDR3 is TGTGCCAGCAGCCTTGCGGGGACAAAAGTAGATACGCAGTATTTT.

CDR3 residues: CASSHFGTENTEAFF. The CDR3 DNA follows: TGCGCCAGCAGCCATTTTGGGACGGAGAACACTGAAGCTTTCTTT. The chain links TRBV5-1 to TRBJ1-1, with D tentatively TRBD1 (5 bases). Per the germline V gene, CDR1 is SGHRS and CDR2 is YFSETQ. The CDR3 runs to 15 residues. The ends were cut back, 4 bases at V and 1 base at J, with 14 bases in the middle. Drawing the rest from reference TRBV5-1 and TRBJ1-1, the complete variable domain is KAGVTQTPRYLIKTRGQQVTLSCSPISGHRSVSWYQQTPGQGLQFLFEYFSETQRNKGNFPGRFSGRQFSNSRSEMNVSTLELGDSALYLCASSHFGTENTEAFFGQGTRLTVV.

This chain links TRBV10-3 with TRBJ2-7, with TRBD2 matching over 7 bases. The germline V gene encodes CDR1 ENHRY and CDR2 SYGVKD. Trimming removed 8 bases from V and 5 bases from J; junction bases left unmatched: 6. The CDR3 length is 12 residues. CDR3 nucleotides: TGTGCCATCGGTGGGGGGGGAAACGAGCAGTACTTC. Translation gives CAIGGGGNEQYF.

In this sample, this clone turned up once. This CDR3 is CASSPDGSYNEQFF. CDR3 sequence (DNA): TGCGCCAGCAGCCCGGACGGTTCCTACAATGAGCAGTTCTTC. The chain employs TRBV5-1 and TRBJ2-1; D is unresolved. The ends were cut back, 4 bases at V and 1 base at J, with 9 bases in the middle. The CDR3 length is 14 residues. Germline V gene data show CDR1 as SGHRS and CDR2 as YFSETQ. Filled out from reference TRBV5-1 and TRBJ2-1, the complete variable domain reads KAGVTQTPRYLIKTRGQQVTLSCSPISGHRSVSWYQQTPGQGLQFLFEYFSETQRNKGNFPGRFSGRQFSNSRSEMNVSTLELGDSALYLCASSPDGSYNEQFFGPGTRLTVL.

This clone has a single count. The chain is built from TRBV7-3 and TRBJ2-6, with unresolved D. This CDR3 is built from 17 residues. Trimming cost V 2 bases and J 0 bases, with 11 bases left between them. Per germline, CDR1 SGHTA and CDR2 FQGTGA. Here the CDR3 DNA reads TGTGCCAGCAGCTTAGGGATTAGTCCCTCTGGGGCCAACGTCCTGACTTTC. This gives the protein CASSLGISPSGANVLTF.

This chain joins TRBV2 and TRBJ1-2; D may be TRBD1 (6 bases). The CDR3 has 18 residues. V lost 3 bases and J 0 bases, leaving 20 bases between the germline ends. Germline CDR1 and CDR2: SNHLY and FYNNEI. CDR3 in amino acids: CASSDSGTRSQSNYGYTF. DNA of the CDR3: TGTGCCAGCAGTGATTCCGGGACACGTAGCCAGTCTAACTATGGCTACACCTTC. Supplemented by reference TRBV2 and TRBJ1-2, the full variable domain reads EPEVTQTPSHQVTQMGQEVILRCVPISNHLYFYWYRQILGQKVEFLVSFYNNEISEKSEIFDDQFSVERPDGSNFTLKIRSTKLEDSAMYFCASSDSGTRSQSNYGYTFGSGTRLTVV.

The genes are TRBV7-3 and TRBJ1-1; D might be TRBD1 (5 bases). This CDR3 is 15 amino acids long. V shed 5 bases and J shed 1 base, with 14 bases lying between them. CDR1 and CDR2 (germline): SGHTA, FQGTGA. The CDR3: CASSPLGGANTEAFF. The CDR3 nucleotides are TGTGCCAGCAGCCCACTTGGGGGAGCGAACACTGAAGCTTTCTTT.

The J gene is TRBJ1-1, the V gene TRBV7-9; possible D gene TRBD1, 5 bases. Trimming pared 4 bases from V and 1 base from J, leaving 10 bases between. Looked up from germline, CDR1 is SEHNR and CDR2 is FQNEAQ (reference sequence). The CDR3 is made up of 14 amino acids. This CDR3 is CASSSGTGNTEAFF. In DNA, the CDR3 is TGTGCCAGCAGCTCCGGGACGGGGAACACTGAAGCTTTCTTT.

This rearrangement joins TRBV6-6 to TRBJ2-3; D perhaps matches TRBD2 (6 bases). The V end lost 6 bases, the J end lost 8 bases, and 18 bases lay between the germline ends. Germline CDR1 is MNHNY and CDR2 is SVGAGI (reference sequence). The CDR3 runs to 14 residues. CDR3 sequence: CASSQAGPTATQYF. CDR3 DNA: TGTGCCAGCAGCCAGGCGGGGCCGACGGCTACGCAGTATTTT.

The genes are TRBV7-2 and TRBJ2-7; 11 bases align to TRBD1. This CDR3 is built from 17 residues. The trim removed 0 bases at V and 0 bases at J, leaving 4 bases unmatched. Per germline, CDR1 SGHTA and CDR2 FQGNSA. CDR3 nucleotides: TGTGCCAGCAGCTTAGCAGGGGACAGGGGGAGCTCCTACGAGCAGTACTTC. Residues: CASSLAGDRGSSYEQYF.

V is TRBV4-2 and J is TRBJ2-7; 7 nucleotides line up with TRBD1. Germline V CDR1 and CDR2: LGHNA, YNFKEQ. V trimming: 2 bases; J trimming: 4 bases; junction bases outside the gene matches: 8. This CDR3 contains 15 residues. In DNA, the CDR3 is TGTGCCAGCAGCCAAATAGACAGGGTTATTTACGAGCAGTACTTC. Its translation is CASSQIDRVIYEQYF.

The genes are TRBV19 and TRBJ2-1, with D perhaps TRBD1 (5 bases). Looked up from germline, CDR1 is LNHDA and CDR2 is SQIVND (reference sequence). The germline V and J ends were trimmed by 2 bases and 2 bases, with 16 bases remaining between them. The CDR3 runs to 17 residues. In nucleotides, the CDR3 is TGTGCCAGTAGTATATCCCGGCGGCAGGGCACCTACAATGAGCAGTTCTTC. Amino acids: CASSISRRQGTYNEQFF. Full variable domain (remainder filled in from reference TRBV19 and TRBJ2-1): DGGITQSPKYLFRKEGQNVTLSCEQNLNHDAMYWYRQDPGQGLRLIYYSQIVNDFQKGDIAEGYSVSREKKESFPLTVTSAQKNPTAFYLCASSISRRQGTYNEQFFGPGTRLTVL.

The rearrangement joins TRBV5-1 to TRBJ1-4, with a weak D call TRBD1 (6 bases). The CDR3 length is 16 residues. Germline values: CDR1 SGHRS, CDR2 YFSETQ. Trimming left V 1 base short and J 5 bases short, with 15 bases between. CDR3 sequence reads: CASSLTGQFPNEKLFF. The CDR3 nucleotides are TGCGCCAGCAGCTTGACCGGACAGTTTCCGAATGAAAAACTGTTTTTT. Full variable domain (remainder filled in from reference TRBV5-1 and TRBJ1-4): KAGVTQTPRYLIKTRGQQVTLSCSPISGHRSVSWYQQTPGQGLQFLFEYFSETQRNKGNFPGRFSGRQFSNSRSEMNVSTLELGDSALYLCASSLTGQFPNEKLFFGSGTQLSVL.

This chain joins TRBV9 and TRBJ2-7; TRBD1 is a possible D gene (6 bases). This CDR3 is 15 amino acids long. Trimming left V 2 bases short and J 3 bases short, with 15 bases between. CDR1 is SGDLS, CDR2 YYNGEE, per germline. The CDR3 DNA sequence: TGTGCCAGCAGCGTGTCCTGGGGGACAAACTACGAGCAGTACTTC. It yields the protein CASSVSWGTNYEQYF. The entire variable domain, with the rest obtained from reference TRBV9 and TRBJ2-7, is as follows: DSGVTQTPKHLITATGQRVTLRCSPRSGDLSVYWYQQSLDQGLQFLIQYYNGEERAKGNILERFSAQQFPDLHSELNLSSLELGDSALYFCASSVSWGTNYEQYFGPGTRLTVT.

This chain connects TRBV27 to TRBJ2-7; 9 bases map to TRBD1. J lost 6 bases, V lost 8 bases, and 14 bases had no gene match. This CDR3 has 15 residues. Germline V gives CDR1 MNHEY, CDR2 SMNVEV (reference sequence). The CDR3 here is CASRAYDGTGPEQYF. CDR3 bases: TGTGCCAGCCGAGCTTACGACGGGACAGGGCCCGAGCAGTACTTC.

This chain's CDR3 is CASSQGRAPGANVLTF. In nucleotides, the CDR3 is TGTGCCAGCAGCCAAGGCAGGGCTCCTGGGGCCAACGTCCTGACTTTC. The chain links TRBV4-2 to TRBJ2-6; tentatively, D is TRBD1 (5 bases). The CDR3 consists of 16 residues. Looked up from germline, CDR1 is LGHNA and CDR2 is YNFKEQ. Deletions cut 1 base from V and 2 bases from J, with 9 bases between.

The J gene is TRBJ1-2, the V gene TRBV19, with 8 bases matching TRBD1. Germline V gene lookup returns CDR1 LNHDA and CDR2 SQIVND (reference sequence). V lost 4 bases, J lost 4 bases, and 8 bases stayed unmatched. This CDR3 contains 15 residues. In DNA form, the CDR3 reads TGTGCCAGTAGTACTCGGTTTGGACAGGGCTATGGCTACACCTTC. This encodes CASSTRFGQGYGYTF.

In the case of this clone: The same CDR3 arises from other DNA sequences in this sample as well. In DNA form, the CDR3 reads TGTGCCAGCAGTCTAGAGTACAATGAGCAGTTCTTC. This codes for CASSLEYNEQFF. V usage is TRBV28 and J usage is TRBJ2-1; D is ambiguous. Germline V gene sequence: CDR1 MDHEN, CDR2 SYDVKM. The CDR3 contains 12 residues. The ends were cut back, 5 bases at V and 4 bases at J, with 6 bases in the middle.

J is TRBJ2-7 and V is TRBV5-1, with D possibly being TRBD1 or TRBD2 (5 bases each). The CDR3 totals 14 residues. In germline, CDR1 is SGHRS, CDR2 YFSETQ. V lost 4 bases and J 6 bases, leaving 17 bases between the germline ends. CDR3 loop: CASSSSGTGIEQYF. CDR3 sequence (DNA): TGCGCCAGCAGCAGCTCCGGGACGGGCATCGAGCAGTACTTC. The whole variable domain, remainder taken from reference TRBV5-1 and TRBJ2-7, is KAGVTQTPRYLIKTRGQQVTLSCSPISGHRSVSWYQQTPGQGLQFLFEYFSETQRNKGNFPGRFSGRQFSNSRSEMNVSTLELGDSALYLCASSSSGTGIEQYFGPGTRLTVT.

The chain combines TRBV18 with TRBJ1-6, with D possibly being TRBD1 (6 bases). The CDR3 covers 15 residues. Germline V gives CDR1 KGHSH, CDR2 LQKENI. Between the trimmed V and J ends, which lost 8 bases and 0 bases, there was a span of 11 bases. CDR3 bases: TGTGCCAGCACGGGGGCAAGCTCCTATAATTCACCCCTCCACTTT. Residues: CASTGASSYNSPLHF.

The rearrangement joins TRBV10-2 to TRBJ1-2, with a tentative D call TRBD1 (6 bases). Trimming took 0 bases from V and 4 from J, leaving 9 bases between them. Germline V gene sequence: CDR1 WSHSY, CDR2 SAAADI. CDR3 length equals 14 residues. The CDR3 reads CASSESRTVYGYTF. CDR3 nucleotide sequence: TGCGCCAGCAGTGAGTCCAGGACAGTCTATGGCTACACCTTC.

This chain links TRBV7-6 with TRBJ1-1; D remains unclear. Germline lookup yields CDR1 SGHVS and CDR2 FNYEAQ. Trimming left V 3 bases short and J 2 bases short, with 10 bases between. The CDR3 sequence is 14 residues long. CDR3 nucleotides: TGTGCCAGCAGCTTGCTGCAGATCAACACTGAAGCTTTCTTT. It codes for CASSLLQINTEAFF.

This sequence joins TRBV9 and TRBJ2-3; 15 bases match TRBD2. Germline V gene sequence: CDR1 SGDLS, CDR2 YYNGEE. This CDR3 comprises 16 residues. V trimming: 3 bases; J trimming: 6 bases; junction bases outside the gene matches: 5. The CDR3 DNA is TGTGCCAGCAGCGCGGGACTAGCGGGAGGTAGTGATACGCAGTATTTT. Its translation is CASSAGLAGGSDTQYF.

The chain employs TRBV7-3 and TRBJ2-1; 8 nucleotides align to TRBD1. From germline, CDR1 is SGHTA and CDR2 FQGTGA. The junction had 4 bases not matched to a gene; V was cut back by 5 bases and J by 1 base. The CDR3 length is 15 residues. As DNA, the CDR3 is TGTGCCAGCAGCCGCGACAGGGGATCCTACAATGAGCAGTTCTTC. Its protein is CASSRDRGSYNEQFF. The full variable domain, with the rest looked up from reference TRBV7-3 and TRBJ2-1, is GAGVSQTPSNKVTEKGKYVELRCDPISGHTALYWYRQSLGQGPEFLIYFQGTGAADDSGLPNDRFFAVRPEGSVSTLKIQRTERGDSAVYLCASSRDRGSYNEQFFGPGTRLTVL.

The chain joins TRBV7-8 to TRBJ1-1, with D possibly being TRBD1 (5 bases). The germline V and J ends were trimmed by 7 bases and 2 bases, with 11 bases remaining between them. The CDR3 covers 13 residues. Germline-derived CDR1 and CDR2 are SGHVS and FQNEAQ. The CDR3 sequence is CASIRGRNTEAFF. DNA of the CDR3: TGTGCCAGCATTAGGGGCCGAAACACTGAAGCTTTCTTT.

This rearrangement joins TRBV5-1 to TRBJ2-1; D may be TRBD2 (6 bases). This CDR3 has 13 amino acids. Germline-derived CDR1 and CDR2 are SGHRS and YFSETQ. The V end was cut by 4 bases, the J end by 6 bases, with 11 bases between. The CDR3 DNA reads as TGCGCCAGCAGCCCGGAGGGCCCCAATGAGCAGTTCTTC. Amino acids: CASSPEGPNEQFF.